The 30 T cell receptor beta chains below come from one sample, sequenced in a study of blood T cell repertoires in COVID-19. The repertoire was sequenced with immunoSEQ multiplex PCR; TCRdb's copy has only in-frame clones and lacks some. The data hold 95,000 to 150,000 clones, with approximately 80% observed a single time. Sequencing was carried out using peripheral blood. Receptors were obtained from a human donor in a cohort sampled during active COVID-19.

This sequence joins TRBV6-5 and TRBJ2-2, with a possible D match to TRBD1 (8 bases). Germline lookup yields CDR1 MNHEY and CDR2 SVGAGI. V was trimmed by 9 bases and J by 7 bases, leaving 21 bases between them. This CDR3 is 15 amino acids long. In nucleotides, the CDR3 is TGTGCCAGTAATGGACAGGGAGGGTTGTACGGGGAGCTGTTTTTT. It yields the protein CASNGQGGLYGELFF.

The rearrangement uses TRBV3-1 (or the pseudogene TRBV3-2) and TRBJ2-2, with D maybe TRBD2 (5 bases). The V gene lost 0 bases and the J gene lost 8 bases, with 10 bases spanning the gap. Germline V lookup: CDR1 LGHDT, CDR2 YNNKEL (reference sequence). The CDR3 length is 14 residues. The CDR3 nucleotides read TGTGCCAGCAGCCAAGATTCGGGGTCAGGGGAGCTGTTTTTT. Protein sequence: CASSQDSGSGELFF.

The CDR3 DNA sequence: TGTGCCAGCAGCCAAATGCTACAGGGGACTGGAAACACCATATATTTT. It codes for CASSQMLQGTGNTIYF. The gene calls are TRBV3-1 (or the pseudogene TRBV3-2) and TRBJ1-3, with 7 bases aligning to TRBD1. Looked up from germline, CDR1 is LGHDT and CDR2 is YNNKEL (reference sequence). Trimming removed 2 bases from V and 2 bases from J; junction bases left unmatched: 6. The CDR3 has 16 amino acids.

The count of this clone is one. The chain couples TRBV5-8 to TRBJ2-7, with a tentative D call TRBD1 (5 bases). Trimming cost V 1 base and J 6 bases, with 14 bases left between them. CDR3 size: 14 residues. CDR1 is SGHTS, CDR2 YDEGEE, per germline. The CDR3: CASSLRTAQGEQYF. CDR3 DNA sequence: TGTGCCAGCAGCTTGCGGACGGCTCAGGGCGAGCAGTACTTC.

The CDR3, as DNA: TGTGCCAGTTCCGGACAGGGGAGCTGGCAGCCCCAGCATTTT. It specifies CASSGQGSWQPQHF. This chain connects TRBV19 to TRBJ1-5, with TRBD1 identical over 9 bases. From germline, CDR1 is LNHDA and CDR2 SQIVND (reference sequence). This CDR3 has 14 amino acids. Trimming removed 8 bases from V and 7 bases from J; junction bases left unmatched: 9.

V is TRBV5-1 and J is TRBJ2-7; D call uncertain. Germline loops: CDR1 SGHRS, CDR2 YFSETQ. This CDR3 has 14 amino acids. The V gene lost 4 bases and the J gene lost 4 bases, with 15 bases spanning the gap. The CDR3 DNA sequence: TGCGCCAGCAGCCAACAGTCGGCTGGTTACGAGCAGTACTTC. This codes for CASSQQSAGYEQYF.

The genes are TRBV7-9 and TRBJ1-1, with 12 positions matching TRBD1. The CDR3 covers 15 residues. CDR1 SEHNR and CDR2 FQNEAQ come from the germline V gene (reference sequence). With V trimmed by 3 bases and J by 2 bases, 1 base remained unmatched. CDR3 DNA sequence: TGTGCCAGCAGCTTTGGGACAGGGGGCAACACTGAAGCTTTCTTT. This sequence encodes CASSFGTGGNTEAFF.

The chain joins TRBV5-1 to TRBJ2-7; 8 bases match TRBD1. The junction had 12 bases not matched to a gene; V was cut back by 5 bases and J by 2 bases. This CDR3 is 16 amino acids long. Germline V gene lookup returns CDR1 SGHRS and CDR2 YFSETQ. DNA for the CDR3: TGCGCCAGCAGACCTACCGGACAGGGCGCAGCCTACGAGCAGTACTTC. It codes for CASRPTGQGAAYEQYF.

To note about this clone: The same CDR3 also results from other DNA sequences found in this sample. The CDR3 DNA reads as TGCGCCAGCAGCTTGGGGCAGGGGAACTATGGCTACACCTTC. It specifies CASSLGQGNYGYTF. The chain combines TRBV5-1 with TRBJ1-2; weak D call: TRBD1 (6 bases). Per germline, CDR1 SGHRS and CDR2 YFSETQ. The CDR3 runs 14 residues. V lost 0 bases and J 2 bases, leaving 8 bases between the germline ends.

The sample holds a few counts of this clone. The J gene is TRBJ1-2, the V gene TRBV2, with 12 positions matching TRBD1. V lost 5 bases and J lost 8; bases outside the gene matches: 9. Germline V gene sequence: CDR1 SNHLY, CDR2 FYNNEI. This CDR3 contains 15 residues. The CDR3 region is CASSIGTGGARGYTF. The CDR3 DNA is TGTGCCAGCAGTATAGGGACAGGGGGCGCGAGGGGCTACACCTTC. Filled out from reference TRBV2 and TRBJ1-2, the complete variable domain reads EPEVTQTPSHQVTQMGQEVILRCVPISNHLYFYWYRQILGQKVEFLVSFYNNEISEKSEIFDDQFSVERPDGSNFTLKIRSTKLEDSAMYFCASSIGTGGARGYTFGSGTRLTVV.

The CDR3 bases are TGTGCCAGCAGCTGGCGTCCTAGCGGAAGCGGGGAGCTGTTTTTT. Its translation: CASSWRPSGSGELFF. The chain recombines TRBV5-8 with TRBJ2-2; 7 bases align to TRBD2. Losses at the gene ends were 3 bases for V and 7 bases for J; bases not matched to a gene: 9. The CDR3 is made up of 15 amino acids. From germline, CDR1 is SGHTS and CDR2 YDEGEE.

This clone turned up a few times. The chain joins TRBV3-1 (or the pseudogene TRBV3-2) to TRBJ2-1; 9 bases agree with TRBD1. This CDR3 is 13 amino acids long. With V trimmed by 6 bases and J by 7 bases, 4 bases remained unmatched. From germline, CDR1 is LGHDT and CDR2 YNNKEL (reference sequence). The CDR3 is CASSAGQGNEQFF. For the CDR3, the DNA is TGTGCCAGCAGTGCAGGACAGGGGAATGAGCAGTTCTTC.

Only one count was recorded for this clone. V and J are TRBV6-5 and TRBJ1-1, with D maybe TRBD1 (5 bases). The CDR3 covers 14 residues. Germline-derived CDR1 and CDR2 are MNHEY and SVGAGI. V gave up 7 bases and J gave up 5 bases, with 17 bases separating them. This CDR3 is CASTRSGGGTEAFF. The CDR3 region has the DNA TGTGCCAGCACCCGGAGCGGGGGGGGAACTGAAGCTTTCTTT.

V gene TRBV7-8 combines with J gene TRBJ2-5, with D possibly being TRBD1 (6 bases). The CDR3 sequence is 14 residues long. Trimming took off 5 bases at V and 2 bases at J, with 12 bases between the two ends. Germline V CDR1 and CDR2: SGHVS, FQNEAQ. CDR3 residues: CASSLRQEQETQYF. CDR3 coding DNA: TGTGCCAGCAGCCTCCGACAGGAACAAGAGACCCAGTACTTC.

The CDR3 DNA follows: TGTGCCAGCAGCCGGGGACAGGGGGCCTCTAGCACAGATACGCAGTATTTT. Translating it yields CASSRGQGASSTDTQYF. V is TRBV5-8 and J is TRBJ2-3; 12 bases align to TRBD1. The CDR3 runs 17 residues. V shed 4 bases and J 0 bases; nucleotides not matched to a gene: 6. Germline CDR1 is SGHTS and CDR2 is YDEGEE. Full variable domain (outside the CDR3, taken from reference TRBV5-8 and TRBJ2-3): EAGVTQSPTHLIKTRGQQATLRCSPISGHTSVYWYQQALGLGLQFLLWYDEGEERNRGNFPPRFSGRQFPNYSSELNVNALELEDSALYLCASSRGQGASSTDTQYFGPGTRLTVL.

This chain connects TRBV6-5 to TRBJ1-4; TRBD1 might be the D (5 bases). Trimming took 6 bases from V and 5 from J, leaving 13 bases between them. Germline V gene lookup returns CDR1 MNHEY and CDR2 SVGAGI. The CDR3 contains 14 residues. For the CDR3, the DNA is TGTGCCAGCAGCTACAGGAGTTTCAATGAAAAACTGTTTTTT. Translating gives CASSYRSFNEKLFF.

The J gene is TRBJ2-7, the V gene TRBV7-2; D possibly corresponds to TRBD1 (5 bases). This CDR3 spans 14 amino acids. Trimming removed 1 base at V and 3 bases at J, with 10 bases between. Germline loops: CDR1 SGHTA, CDR2 FQGNSA. The DNA for the CDR3 is TGTGCCAGCAGCTTAGGGAAGCAGGGCTACGAGCAGTACTTC. The encoded protein is CASSLGKQGYEQYF. The variable domain in full, completed from reference TRBV7-2 and TRBJ2-7, reads GAGVSQSPSNKVTEKGKDVELRCDPISGHTALYWYRQSLGQGLEFLIYFQGNSAPDKSGLPSDRFSAERTGGSVSTLTIQRTQQEDSAVYLCASSLGKQGYEQYFGPGTRLTVT.

The chain couples TRBV6-1 to TRBJ2-7; 7 positions agree with TRBD1. This CDR3 is built from 14 residues. In germline, CDR1 is MNHNS, CDR2 SASEGT. The V and J ends lost 3 bases and 0 bases, in that order; junction bases with no gene match: 2. CDR3 DNA sequence: TGTGCCAGCAGTGACAGGGGGAGCTCCTACGAGCAGTACTTC. Residues: CASSDRGSSYEQYF.

This chain connects TRBV10-3 to TRBJ2-3; the match to TRBD2 covers 8 bases. CDR1 and CDR2 from the germline V gene are ENHRY and SYGVKD. This CDR3 comprises 17 residues. V gave up 2 bases and J gave up 0 bases; unmatched junction bases: 7. CDR3 amino acids: CAISELRGGGSTDTQYF. The CDR3 coding sequence is TGTGCCATCAGTGAGCTCAGGGGCGGGGGGAGCACAGATACGCAGTATTTT.

The genes are TRBV18 and TRBJ2-5; 7 nucleotides match TRBD2. The V gene end was trimmed by 5 bases and the J gene end by 5 bases; junction bases not matched to a gene: 2. CDR1 KGHSH and CDR2 LQKENI come from the germline V gene. This CDR3 has 12 amino acids. CDR3 DNA sequence: TGTGCCAGCTCAGTCGGGGGGGAGACCCAGTACTTC. The encoded protein is CASSVGGETQYF.

The rearrangement joins TRBV5-1 to TRBJ2-7; 10 bases map to TRBD1. The germline V gene has CDR1 SGHRS and CDR2 YFSETQ. The CDR3 is 13 residues long. V dropped 4 bases and J dropped 6; count of bases not matched to a gene: 4. CDR3 residues: CASSVDRGREQYF. CDR3 DNA sequence: TGCGCCAGCAGCGTAGACAGGGGGCGCGAGCAGTACTTC.

The gene calls are TRBV5-6 and TRBJ1-3, with a tentative D call TRBD1 (5 bases). Germline assignment: CDR1 SGHDT and CDR2 YYEEEE. This CDR3 spans 18 amino acids. V was trimmed by 4 bases and J by 0 bases, leaving 20 bases between them. For the CDR3, the DNA is TGTGCCAGCAGCCGATTTGGGTGGGGGGACGACTCTGGAAACACCATATATTTT. Amino acids: CASSRFGWGDDSGNTIYF.

The V gene is TRBV7-8, the J gene TRBJ2-5; 9 bases map to TRBD2. Losses at the gene ends were 11 bases for V and 1 base for J; bases not matched to a gene: 5. Germline V gene sequence: CDR1 SGHVS, CDR2 FQNEAQ. The CDR3 consists of 13 residues. In nucleotides, the CDR3 is TGTGCCGGCGGGGGGGCGACCCAAGAGACCCAGTACTTC. It encodes CAGGGATQETQYF.

This chain joins TRBV19 and TRBJ1-1, with a tentative D call TRBD1 (5 bases). This CDR3 comprises 14 residues. Germline CDR1 and CDR2: LNHDA and SQIVND (reference sequence). With 2 bases removed from V and 6 bases from J, the gap between germline ends came to 13 bases. CDR3: CASSIRGFGSEAFF. DNA of the CDR3: TGTGCCAGTAGTATAAGGGGTTTTGGCTCTGAAGCTTTCTTT.

The chain combines TRBV6-1 with TRBJ2-7; 8 positions agree with TRBD2. The V gene end was trimmed by 1 base and the J gene end by 4 bases; junction bases not matched to a gene: 0. There are 13 residues in the CDR3. From germline, CDR1 is MNHNS and CDR2 SASEGT. The CDR3 DNA is TGTGCCAGCAGTGAAGAGCGGGGGTACGAGCAGTACTTC. Encoded protein: CASSEERGYEQYF.

The chain links TRBV5-6 to TRBJ2-5; 9 bases agree with TRBD2. Germline-derived CDR1 and CDR2 are SGHDT and YYEEEE. This CDR3 comprises 16 residues. Trimming at V came to 0 bases and at J to 5 bases, leaving 8 bases not matched to a gene. The CDR3 loop reads CASSLAPAGGRETQYF. The CDR3 region has the DNA TGTGCCAGCAGCTTGGCCCCAGCGGGGGGCCGGGAGACCCAGTACTTC.

This clone is a singleton in its sample. The chain has TRBV9 and TRBJ2-7; TRBD1 agrees at 8 bases. Germline V lookup: CDR1 SGDLS, CDR2 YYNGEE. The CDR3 loop spans 16 amino acids. The junction had 5 bases not matched to a gene; V was cut back by 0 bases and J by 0 bases. The CDR3 nucleotides read TGTGCCAGCAGCGTAGCGACAGGGGCGGGCTCCTACGAGCAGTACTTC. Translating gives CASSVATGAGSYEQYF.

This chain connects TRBV2 to TRBJ1-4; TRBD1 agrees at 10 bases. The V gene's germline CDR1 is SNHLY and CDR2 FYNNEI. The length of the CDR3 is 15 residues. After removal of 7 bases from V and 7 bases from J, the junction contained 9 bases not matched to a gene. The CDR3, as DNA: TGTGCCAGCAATACCCGGACAGGGGGAGGTGAAAAACTGTTTTTT. This sequence encodes CASNTRTGGGEKLFF.

CDR3 protein: CASSSGGGPTDTQYF. DNA for the CDR3: TGTGCCAGCAGCTCCGGGGGGGGCCCCACAGATACGCAGTATTTT. The V call is TRBV3-1 (or the pseudogene TRBV3-2), the J call TRBJ2-3, with 8 bases aligning to TRBD2. The ends lost 5 bases at V and 2 bases at J; junction bases unmatched: 6. CDR1 LGHDT and CDR2 YNNKEL come from the germline V gene (reference sequence). The CDR3 is made up of 15 amino acids.

This clone has just one count. The chain has TRBV15 and TRBJ1-5; the D gene is possibly TRBD1 (5 bases). This CDR3 region has 15 residues. CDR1 is LNHNV and CDR2 is YYDKDF in the germline V gene (reference sequence). V lost 1 base and J 7 bases, leaving 14 bases between the germline ends. Here the CDR3 DNA reads TGTGCCACCAGCAGAGCCGCCGGGGGGGTCCAGCCCCAGCATTTT. The encoded protein is CATSRAAGGVQPQHF.